The present entry profiles one T cell receptor beta chain with its context. Study members were between roughly 18 and 90 years old and lived in approximately 25 US regions. This sample is drawn from a study of blood T cell repertoires in COVID-19. Turning to the study itself: Sites across the United States, Italy and Spain contributed samples from acute and convalescent COVID-19.

V lost 0 bases and J 6 bases, leaving 10 bases between the germline ends. Germline CDR1 reads SGHTS; CDR2 reads YDEGEE. The CDR3 length is 13 residues. Source study methods: Researchers report that nucleated cell counts were estimated from reference gene primer amplification. TCRdb keeps only in-frame clones here, not all; method: immunoSEQ multiplex PCR. V, J and clone size are those of that table, while D and trimming were read from the DNA. The top ten clones hold roughly 6.2% of a sample with over 150,000 clones, roughly 85% of them seen once. The clonotype was recovered from a man aged 40-49 years who had recovered from COVID-19. The sample was PBMCs or T cells enriched from blood (not recorded which). The chain carries TRBV5-8 and TRBJ2-7; D not certain. CDR3 region: CASSLGPLGEQYF. CDR3 coding DNA: TGTGCCAGCAGCTTGGGACCCCTAGGCGAGCAGTACTTC.